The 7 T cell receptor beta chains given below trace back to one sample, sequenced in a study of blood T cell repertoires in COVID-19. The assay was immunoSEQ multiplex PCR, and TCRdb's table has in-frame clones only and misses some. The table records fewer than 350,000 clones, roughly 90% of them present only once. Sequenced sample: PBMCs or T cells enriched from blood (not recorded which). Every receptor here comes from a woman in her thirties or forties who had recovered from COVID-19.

CDR3 DNA: TGTGCCAGCAGTGACAGGGGCCTTAGCAATCAGCCCCAGCATTTT. Translation: CASSDRGLSNQPQHF. The J gene is TRBJ1-5, the V gene TRBV6-1, with D possibly TRBD1 on 6 matching bases. The CDR3 has 15 amino acids. The germline V and J ends were trimmed by 3 bases and 0 bases, with 9 bases remaining between them. In germline, CDR1 is MNHNS, CDR2 SASEGT.

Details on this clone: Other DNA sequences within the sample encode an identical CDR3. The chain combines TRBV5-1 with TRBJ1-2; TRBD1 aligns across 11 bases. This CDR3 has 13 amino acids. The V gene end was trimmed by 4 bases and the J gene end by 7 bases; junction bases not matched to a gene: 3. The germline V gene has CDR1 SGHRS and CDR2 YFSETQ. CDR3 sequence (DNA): TGCGCCAGCAGCCCTGGACAGGGGGCTGGCTACACCTTC. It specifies CASSPGQGAGYTF.

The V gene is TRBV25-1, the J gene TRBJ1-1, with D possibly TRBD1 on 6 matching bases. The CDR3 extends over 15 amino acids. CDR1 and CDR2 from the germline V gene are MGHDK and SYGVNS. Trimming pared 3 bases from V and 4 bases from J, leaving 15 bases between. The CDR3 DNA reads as TGTGCCAGCAGTGATGGGTTTAACAGGGCCACTGAAGCTTTCTTT. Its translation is CASSDGFNRATEAFF.

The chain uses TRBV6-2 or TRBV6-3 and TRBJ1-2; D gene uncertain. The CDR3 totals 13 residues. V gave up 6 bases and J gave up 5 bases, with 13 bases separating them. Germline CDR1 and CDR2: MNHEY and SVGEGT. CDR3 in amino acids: CASSRQESYGYTF. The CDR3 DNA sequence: TGTGCCAGCAGCCGCCAGGAATCTTATGGCTACACCTTC.

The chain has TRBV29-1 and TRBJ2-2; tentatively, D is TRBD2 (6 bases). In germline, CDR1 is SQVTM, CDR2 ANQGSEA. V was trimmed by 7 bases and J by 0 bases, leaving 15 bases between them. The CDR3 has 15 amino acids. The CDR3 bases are TGCAGCGCTGTGGGGGGACCTACGAACACCGGGGAGCTGTTTTTT. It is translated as CSAVGGPTNTGELFF.

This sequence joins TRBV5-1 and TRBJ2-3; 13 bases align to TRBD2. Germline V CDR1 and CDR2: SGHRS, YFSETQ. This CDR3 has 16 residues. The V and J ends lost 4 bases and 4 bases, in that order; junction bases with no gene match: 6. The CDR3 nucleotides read TGCGCCAGCAGCCAGGGACTAGCGGGGTTGGCAGATACGCAGTATTTT. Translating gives CASSQGLAGLADTQYF.

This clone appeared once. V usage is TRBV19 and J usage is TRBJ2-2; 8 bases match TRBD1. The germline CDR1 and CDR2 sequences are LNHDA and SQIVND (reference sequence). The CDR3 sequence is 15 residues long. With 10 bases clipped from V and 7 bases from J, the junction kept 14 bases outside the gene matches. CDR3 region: CATHGAGGYVGELFF. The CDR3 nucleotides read TGTGCCACCCATGGGGCAGGGGGCTATGTCGGGGAGCTGTTTTTT.